This TCR beta chain was observed in a study of cytomegalovirus exposure and HLA in healthy donors. Whole-study context: HLA-typed donors were the source of roughly 85 million unique TCRs held in an early data release.

Amplification used 60 Vbeta primers and 13 Jbeta primers. The data were produced by immunoSEQ multiplex PCR, yet TCRdb's version contains in-frame clones alone and is incomplete. This sample's clone table lists about 72,000 clones. The CDR3 covers 13 residues. The germline V and J ends were trimmed by 5 bases and 2 bases, with 12 bases remaining between them. Germline V gene sequence: CDR1 GTSNPN, CDR2 SVGIG (reference sequence). The chain combines TRBV30 with TRBJ2-5, with D unclear. The specimen was PBMCs. This receptor was obtained from a man aged 40-49 years in good health and CMV-seronegative. CDR3 in DNA: TGTGCCTGGGCGCTACTCCAACAAGAGACCCAGTACTTC. Protein sequence: CAWALLQQETQYF.